These 29 T cell receptor beta chains came from one sample sequenced in a study of beta chain features in type 1 diabetes. The isolated RNA, all of it, was reverse transcribed, so expressed TCRB transcripts were what got sequenced. Assay used: immunoSEQ multiplex PCR; TCRdb lists only in-frame clones, some missing. The data hold hundreds of thousands of clones, with around 28% observed a single time. Material for sequencing was naive CD4+ T cells from blood. The receptors originated from a man aged 18 to 29 in good health.

CDR3 loop: CAWSVQGVIQYF. The CDR3 coding sequence is TGTGCCTGGAGTGTACAAGGGGTCATTCAGTACTTC. The chain employs TRBV30 and TRBJ2-4; maybe TRBD1 (5 bases). The germline V and J ends were trimmed by 0 bases and 9 bases, with 9 bases remaining between them. Germline V gene lookup returns CDR1 GTSNPN and CDR2 SVGIG (reference sequence). This CDR3 is 12 amino acids long.

V gene TRBV29-1 combines with J gene TRBJ2-7, with D unresolved. Trimming shortened V by 7 bases and J by 2 bases, and 12 bases separated the two germline ends. In germline, CDR1 is SQVTM, CDR2 ANQGSEA. The CDR3 has 12 residues. CDR3 DNA sequence: TGCAGCGCTTGGGCGGAACCCTACGAGCAGTACTTC. Amino acids: CSAWAEPYEQYF.

This sequence joins TRBV27 and TRBJ2-2, with 13 bases matching TRBD2. The CDR3 length is 18 residues. Germline CDR1 and CDR2: MNHEY and SMNVEV (reference sequence). With V trimmed by 0 bases and J by 7 bases, 8 bases remained unmatched. CDR3 sequence: CASSLSRLAGGFIGELFF. The CDR3 DNA follows: TGTGCCAGCAGTTTATCGCGACTAGCGGGAGGATTTATCGGGGAGCTGTTTTTT.

The V gene is TRBV11-2, the J gene TRBJ2-7; D gene unclear. Trimming cost V 5 bases and J 5 bases, with 19 bases left between them. Germline lookup yields CDR1 SGHAT and CDR2 FQNNGV. The CDR3 sequence is 15 residues long. CDR3 in amino acids: CASSHPGSRNHEQYF. DNA of the CDR3: TGTGCCAGCAGCCACCCGGGTTCTAGGAACCACGAGCAGTACTTC.

The J gene is TRBJ2-3, the V gene TRBV4-1, with 8 bases that match TRBD2. CDR3 length: 16 amino acids. The germline gives CDR1 MGHRA, CDR2 YSYEKL. Unmatched junction bases numbered 5, after V lost 1 base and J lost 2 bases. CDR3 bases: TGCGCCAGCAGCCAAGGCGGGACTAGAGCCACAGATACGCAGTATTTT. It translates to CASSQGGTRATDTQYF.

The rearrangement joins TRBV18 to TRBJ2-7, with D unresolved. V lost 1 base and J lost 3, with 10 bases in between. Germline CDR1 reads KGHSH; CDR2 reads LQKENI. The CDR3 loop spans 14 amino acids. This CDR3 is CASSPRAVNYEQYF. CDR3 DNA sequence: TGTGCCAGCTCACCACGGGCAGTCAACTACGAGCAGTACTTC.

The chain employs TRBV9 and TRBJ2-5; weak D call: TRBD2 (5 bases). CDR1 is SGDLS and CDR2 is YYNGEE in the germline V gene. The CDR3 sequence is 12 residues long. Trimming removed 2 bases at V and 7 bases at J, with 9 bases between. Here the CDR3 reads CASSVEGVTQYF. The CDR3 nucleotides read TGTGCCAGCAGCGTTGAGGGAGTGACCCAGTACTTC. Supplemented by reference TRBV9 and TRBJ2-5, the full variable domain reads DSGVTQTPKHLITATGQRVTLRCSPRSGDLSVYWYQQSLDQGLQFLIQYYNGEERAKGNILERFSAQQFPDLHSELNLSSLELGDSALYFCASSVEGVTQYFGPGTRLLVL.

This clone appeared a few times. The chain recombines TRBV5-1 with TRBJ2-7; D call uncertain. CDR1 SGHRS and CDR2 YFSETQ come from the germline V gene. Trimming took 0 bases from V and 2 from J, leaving 12 bases between them. The CDR3 sequence is 15 residues long. CDR3 loop: CASSLEARQTYEQYF. In nucleotides, the CDR3 is TGCGCCAGCAGCTTGGAGGCCAGGCAAACCTACGAGCAGTACTTC.

This clone was detected once. This CDR3 reads CAWNPSGRIYEQYF. In DNA, the CDR3 is TGTGCCTGGAACCCCAGCGGGAGGATCTACGAGCAGTACTTC. V gene TRBV30 combines with J gene TRBJ2-5, with 9 bases matching TRBD2. Matching the DNA end better, TRBJ2-7 makes the J call doubtful. CDR1 is GTSNPN and CDR2 is SVGIG in the germline V gene (reference sequence). The CDR3 covers 14 residues.

Only a few counts were recorded for this clone. J is TRBJ2-6 and V is TRBV5-1; 8 bases are a match to TRBD1. CDR3 length: 16 amino acids. Germline CDR1 is SGHRS and CDR2 is YFSETQ. V lost 0 bases, J lost 4 bases, and 3 bases stayed unmatched. CDR3 amino acids: CASSLGTGTGANVLTF. The CDR3, as DNA: TGCGCCAGCAGCTTGGGGACAGGGACCGGGGCCAACGTCCTGACTTTC. Based on the CDR3 plus reference TRBV5-1 and TRBJ2-6, the full variable domain is KAGVTQTPRYLIKTRGQQVTLSCSPISGHRSVSWYQQTPGQGLQFLFEYFSETQRNKGNFPGRFSGRQFSNSRSEMNVSTLELGDSALYLCASSLGTGTGANVLTFGAGSRLTVL.

To note about this clone: The germline gene is not matched at one end of the junction; a read error may be the cause. V and J are TRBV6-5 and TRBJ1-2, with D possibly matching TRBD1 (5 bases). Germline V lookup: CDR1 MNHEY, CDR2 SVGAGI. This CDR3 has 16 amino acids. The CDR3 DNA sequence: TGTGCCAGCACTTACTCGATGGGAGGAGGGGACTATGGCTACACCTTC. As protein: CASTYSMGGGDYGYTF.

Only a few counts were recorded for this clone. The V and J genes are TRBV7-8 and TRBJ2-3; 10 bases are a match to TRBD2. The CDR3 extends over 16 amino acids. The germline CDR1 and CDR2 sequences are SGHVS and FQNEAQ. Trimming cost V 5 bases and J 0 bases; bases outside gene matches: 5. This CDR3 is CASSATSGVSTDTQYF. The CDR3 DNA follows: TGTGCCAGCAGCGCCACTAGCGGGGTTAGCACAGATACGCAGTATTTT.

This clone was counted between two and nine times. The chain is built from TRBV29-1 and TRBJ2-7; 11 nucleotides line up with TRBD2. This CDR3 is built from 12 residues. Trimming removed 3 bases from V and 6 bases from J; junction bases left unmatched: 1. Germline V CDR1 and CDR2: SQVTM, ANQGSEA. In DNA form, the CDR3 reads TGCAGCGTTGATACTAGCGGGAGCGAGCAGTACTTC. Amino acid sequence: CSVDTSGSEQYF.

This clone was seen only a few times. The V call is TRBV4-2, the J call TRBJ1-5; 7 bases fit TRBD1. The length of the CDR3 is 17 residues. The germline V gene has CDR1 LGHNA and CDR2 YNFKEQ. The trim removed 0 bases at V and 2 bases at J, leaving 7 bases unmatched. The chain's CDR3 is CASSQDLSTGRNQPQHF. The CDR3 DNA is TGTGCCAGCAGCCAAGACCTCTCGACAGGGCGCAATCAGCCCCAGCATTTT.

J is TRBJ2-1 and V is TRBV7-9; D is unclear. This CDR3 contains 13 residues. Germline V gene lookup returns CDR1 SEHNR and CDR2 FQNEAQ (reference sequence). Trimming left V 3 bases short and J 5 bases short, with 8 bases between. In DNA form, the CDR3 reads TGTGCCAGCAGCTTTCGCCTAGACAATGAGCAGTTCTTC. Translation gives CASSFRLDNEQFF.

The chain links TRBV30 to TRBJ1-5; 9 nucleotides align to TRBD1. J lost 8 bases, V lost 1 base, and 3 bases had no gene match. CDR3 length: 13 residues. Germline CDR1 GTSNPN, CDR2 SVGIG (reference sequence). CDR3 coding DNA: TGTGCCTGGAGTGCCGACAGGGGGGAGCCCCAGCATTTT. Its translation is CAWSADRGEPQHF.

This clone was counted only a few times. The rearrangement joins TRBV11-1 to TRBJ2-6, with unresolved D. Per the germline V gene, CDR1 is SGHAT and CDR2 is FQDESV (reference sequence). The CDR3 is made up of 17 amino acids. V was trimmed by 2 bases and J by 0 bases, leaving 11 bases between them. The CDR3 sequence is CASSLSWPNSGANVLTF. The CDR3 nucleotides are TGTGCCAGCAGCTTAAGTTGGCCGAACTCTGGGGCCAACGTCCTGACTTTC.

The chain is built from TRBV5-4 and TRBJ1-2; weak D call: TRBD1 (5 bases). The germline V and J ends were trimmed by 3 bases and 3 bases, with 12 bases remaining between them. This CDR3 contains 14 residues. Germline V gene sequence: CDR1 SGHNT, CDR2 YYREEE (reference sequence). CDR3 in DNA: TGTGCCAGCAGCTCCCCGCAGGGTGACTATGGCTACACCTTC. Protein sequence: CASSSPQGDYGYTF.

The chain carries TRBV6-1 and TRBJ2-1, with 8 bases identical to TRBD2. This CDR3 is 13 amino acids long. CDR1 and CDR2 (germline): MNHNS, SASEGT. The V gene end was trimmed by 11 bases and the J gene end by 0 bases; junction bases not matched to a gene: 3. CDR3 amino acids: CAHREGSYNEQFF. Here the CDR3 DNA reads TGTGCCCATCGGGAGGGCTCCTACAATGAGCAGTTCTTC.

The V call is TRBV4-2, the J call TRBJ2-7; 14 positions match TRBD2. CDR1 and CDR2 from the germline V gene are LGHNA and YNFKEQ. Trimming at V came to 3 bases and at J to 5 bases, leaving 9 bases not matched to a gene. CDR3 length equals 17 residues. This CDR3 is CASSQSPGLAGVDEQYF. CDR3 DNA: TGTGCCAGCAGCCAGTCACCGGGACTAGCGGGAGTGGACGAGCAGTACTTC.

This clone has only a few counts. The rearrangement uses TRBV7-8 and TRBJ2-5, with TRBD2 matching 12 bases. This CDR3 spans 15 amino acids. With 2 bases clipped from V and 5 bases from J, the junction kept 3 bases outside the gene matches. CDR1 is SGHVS and CDR2 is FQNEAQ in the germline V gene. CDR3 residues: CASSLLAGGPETQYF. As DNA, the CDR3 is TGTGCCAGCAGCTTACTAGCGGGAGGGCCGGAGACCCAGTACTTC.

The gene calls are TRBV19 and TRBJ2-7; no firm D call. Per the germline V gene, CDR1 is LNHDA and CDR2 is SQIVND (reference sequence). Trimming shortened V by 0 bases and J by 2 bases, and 5 bases separated the two germline ends. The CDR3 covers 13 residues. This CDR3 reads CASSIEITYEQYF. DNA of the CDR3: TGTGCCAGTAGTATAGAAATTACCTACGAGCAGTACTTC.

V and J are TRBV12-5 and TRBJ1-5; a possible D gene is TRBD1 (5 bases). The V gene lost 3 bases and the J gene lost 1 base, with 22 bases spanning the gap. Germline assignment: CDR1 LGHNT and CDR2 FRNRAP. CDR3 size: 19 residues. This chain's CDR3 is CASGLTSGGLIVSNQPQHF. The CDR3, as DNA: TGTGCTAGTGGTTTAACCTCCGGGGGTCTGATTGTGAGCAATCAGCCCCAGCATTTT.

The V gene is TRBV10-3, the J gene TRBJ2-7; D is ambiguous. Trimming removed 0 bases at V and 0 bases at J, with 12 bases between. Germline V gene lookup returns CDR1 ENHRY and CDR2 SYGVKD. This CDR3 comprises 16 residues. CDR3 region: CAISESRTKSSYEQYF. CDR3 DNA sequence: TGTGCCATCAGTGAGTCGAGGACCAAAAGCTCCTACGAGCAGTACTTC.

V gene TRBV6-1 combines with J gene TRBJ2-5, with 9 bases that match TRBD2. Germline CDR1 MNHNS, CDR2 SASEGT. The J segment lost 4 bases and the V segment lost 6 bases, leaving 9 bases of the junction unmatched. The CDR3 loop spans 15 amino acids. The CDR3 DNA sequence: TGTGCCAGCAGACCGGGACTAGCACGTCCAGAGACCCAGTACTTC. Its translation is CASRPGLARPETQYF.

The gene calls are TRBV6-5 and TRBJ2-7; 7 bases line up with TRBD1. The CDR3 spans 15 residues. Germline V lookup: CDR1 MNHEY, CDR2 SVGAGI. The V and J ends lost 7 bases and 0 bases, in that order; junction bases with no gene match: 9. The CDR3 DNA sequence: TGTGCCAGCACGAAGGGACAGACGAGCTCCTACGAGCAGTACTTC. As protein: CASTKGQTSSYEQYF.

This clone was detected only a few times. The V gene is TRBV20-1, the J gene TRBJ2-1; D remains ambiguous. CDR1 and CDR2 (germline): DFQATT, SNEGSKA (reference sequence). This CDR3 is built from 10 residues. The V end lost 2 bases, the J end lost 10 bases, and 6 bases lay between the germline ends. The DNA of the CDR3 is TGCAGTGCTAGAAACCGGGAGCAGTTCTTC. Protein sequence: CSARNREQFF.

This clone was seen a few times. This CDR3 is also generated by other DNA sequences in the sample. The chain links TRBV15 to TRBJ2-3, with D unclear. Trimming removed 0 bases from V and 3 bases from J, with 4 bases in between. Germline lookup yields CDR1 LNHNV and CDR2 YYDKDF (reference sequence). This CDR3 has 13 residues. In DNA form, the CDR3 reads TGTGCCACCAGCAGAGATCCAACAGATACGCAGTATTTT. Residues: CATSRDPTDTQYF.

The V and J genes are TRBV30 and TRBJ2-7; the D gene is possibly TRBD1 (6 bases). Germline CDR1 GTSNPN, CDR2 SVGIG (reference sequence). CDR3 length: 15 residues. Trimming shortened V by 5 bases and J by 0 bases, and 17 bases separated the two germline ends. In DNA, the CDR3 is TGTGCCTGGGAAGGACAGAGCTACCCCTCCTACGAGCAGTACTTC. This codes for CAWEGQSYPSYEQYF.